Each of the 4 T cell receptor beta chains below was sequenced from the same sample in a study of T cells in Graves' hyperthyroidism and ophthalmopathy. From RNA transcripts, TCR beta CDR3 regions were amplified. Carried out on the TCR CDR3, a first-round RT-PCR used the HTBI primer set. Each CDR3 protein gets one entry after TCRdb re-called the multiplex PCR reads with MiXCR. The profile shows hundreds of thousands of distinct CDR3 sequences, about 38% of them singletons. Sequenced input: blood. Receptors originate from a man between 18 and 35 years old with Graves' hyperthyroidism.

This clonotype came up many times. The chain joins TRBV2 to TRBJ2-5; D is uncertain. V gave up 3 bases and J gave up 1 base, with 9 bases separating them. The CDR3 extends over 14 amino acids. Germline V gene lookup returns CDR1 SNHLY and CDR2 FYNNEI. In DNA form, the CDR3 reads TGTGCCAGCAGTGATTCGGCAGGCCAAGAGACCCAGTACTTC. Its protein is CASSDSAGQETQYF.

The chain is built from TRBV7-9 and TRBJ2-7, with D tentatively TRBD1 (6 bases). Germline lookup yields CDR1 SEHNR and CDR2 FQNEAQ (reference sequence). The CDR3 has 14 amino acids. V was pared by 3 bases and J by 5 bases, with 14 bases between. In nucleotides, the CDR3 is TGTGCCAGCAGCTTCCTTACAGGGTTCGACGAGCAGTACTTC. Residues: CASSFLTGFDEQYF. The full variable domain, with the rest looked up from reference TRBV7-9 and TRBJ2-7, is DTGVSQNPRHKITKRGQNVTFRCDPISEHNRLYWYRQTLGQGPEFLTYFQNEAQLEKSRLLSDRFSAERPKGSFSTLEIQRTEQGDSAMYLCASSFLTGFDEQYFGPGTRLTVT.

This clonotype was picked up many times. Written as DNA, the CDR3 is TGCGCCAGCAGCACCGGACAGGGGGCGGGAGAAGCTTTCTTT. Protein sequence: CASSTGQGAGEAFF. The gene calls are TRBV5-1 and TRBJ1-1; 11 bases align to TRBD1. Germline lookup yields CDR1 SGHRS and CDR2 YFSETQ. After removal of 4 bases from V and 8 bases from J, the junction contained 7 bases not matched to a gene. The CDR3 is 14 residues long.

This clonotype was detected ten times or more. The DNA of the CDR3 is TGCAGTGCTAGATCGACTAGCGGGGCACAAGAGACCCAGTACTTC. Amino acids: CSARSTSGAQETQYF. The chain combines TRBV20-1 with TRBJ2-5; 11 nucleotides agree with TRBD2. The CDR3 loop spans 15 amino acids. Germline CDR1 is DFQATT and CDR2 is SNEGSKA (reference sequence). The J segment lost 2 bases and the V segment lost 2 bases, leaving 4 bases of the junction unmatched.